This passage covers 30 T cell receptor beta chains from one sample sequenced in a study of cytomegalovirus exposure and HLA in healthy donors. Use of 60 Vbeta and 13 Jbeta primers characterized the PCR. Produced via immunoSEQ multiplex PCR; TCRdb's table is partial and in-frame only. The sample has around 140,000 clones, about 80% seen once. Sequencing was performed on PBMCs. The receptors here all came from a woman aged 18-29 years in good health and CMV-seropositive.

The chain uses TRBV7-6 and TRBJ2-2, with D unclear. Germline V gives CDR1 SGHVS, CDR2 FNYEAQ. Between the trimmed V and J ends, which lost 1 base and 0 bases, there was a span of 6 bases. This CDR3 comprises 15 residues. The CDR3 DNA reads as TGTGCCAGCAGCTTAGGGCACGCGAACACCGGGGAGCTGTTTTTT. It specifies CASSLGHANTGELFF.

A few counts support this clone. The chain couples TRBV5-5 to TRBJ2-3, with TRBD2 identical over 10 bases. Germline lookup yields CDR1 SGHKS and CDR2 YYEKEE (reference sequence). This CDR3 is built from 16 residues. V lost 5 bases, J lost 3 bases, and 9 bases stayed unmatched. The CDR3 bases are TGTGCCAGCAGACTAGAGCGGGGGGGCCGTACAGATACGCAGTATTTT. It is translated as CASRLERGGRTDTQYF.

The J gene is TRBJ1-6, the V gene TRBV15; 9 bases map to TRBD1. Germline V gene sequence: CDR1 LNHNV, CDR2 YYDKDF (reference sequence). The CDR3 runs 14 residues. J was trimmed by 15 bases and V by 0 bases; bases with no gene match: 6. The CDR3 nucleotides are TGTGCCACCAGCAGAGAGAACCCGACAGGGGGCCTCCACTTT. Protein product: CATSRENPTGGLHF.

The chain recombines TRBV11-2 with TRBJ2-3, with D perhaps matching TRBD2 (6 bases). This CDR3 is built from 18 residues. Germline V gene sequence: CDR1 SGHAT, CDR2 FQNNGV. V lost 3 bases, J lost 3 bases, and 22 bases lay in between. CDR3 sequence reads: CASSLVMGRRGRTDTQYF. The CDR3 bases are TGTGCCAGCAGCTTGGTTATGGGGCGGCGGGGTAGGACAGATACGCAGTATTTT.

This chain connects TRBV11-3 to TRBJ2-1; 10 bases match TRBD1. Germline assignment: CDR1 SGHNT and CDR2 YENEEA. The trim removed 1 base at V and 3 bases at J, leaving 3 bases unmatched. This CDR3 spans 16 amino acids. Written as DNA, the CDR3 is TGTGCCAGCAGCTTAGTCGGGACAGGGGTCTACAATGAGCAGTTCTTC. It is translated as CASSLVGTGVYNEQFF.

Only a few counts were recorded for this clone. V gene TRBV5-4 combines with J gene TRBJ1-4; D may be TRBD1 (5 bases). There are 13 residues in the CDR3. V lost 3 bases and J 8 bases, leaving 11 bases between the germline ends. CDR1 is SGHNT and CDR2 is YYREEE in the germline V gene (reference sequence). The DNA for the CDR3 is TGTGCCAGCAGCTATGGAGGGGAGGAAAAACTGTTTTTT. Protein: CASSYGGEEKLFF.

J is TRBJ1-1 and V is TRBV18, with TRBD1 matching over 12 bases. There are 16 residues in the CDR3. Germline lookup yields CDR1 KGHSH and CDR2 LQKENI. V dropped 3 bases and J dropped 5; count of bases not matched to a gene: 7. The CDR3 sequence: CASSPRPGQGATEAFF. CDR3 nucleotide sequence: TGTGCCAGCTCACCCAGGCCGGGACAGGGGGCTACTGAAGCTTTCTTT.

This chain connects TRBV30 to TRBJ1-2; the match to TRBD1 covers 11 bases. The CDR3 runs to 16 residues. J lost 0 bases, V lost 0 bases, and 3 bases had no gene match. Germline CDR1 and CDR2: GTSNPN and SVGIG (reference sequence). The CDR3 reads CAWSVRTGGPNYGYTF. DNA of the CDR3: TGTGCCTGGAGTGTAAGGACAGGGGGCCCTAACTATGGCTACACCTTC.

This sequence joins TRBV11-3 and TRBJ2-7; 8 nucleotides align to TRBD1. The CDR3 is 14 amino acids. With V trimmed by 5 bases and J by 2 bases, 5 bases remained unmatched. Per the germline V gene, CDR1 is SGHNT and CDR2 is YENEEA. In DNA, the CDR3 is TGTGCCAGCAGCCCAGGGGGCGCCCCCTACGAGCAGTACTTC. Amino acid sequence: CASSPGGAPYEQYF.

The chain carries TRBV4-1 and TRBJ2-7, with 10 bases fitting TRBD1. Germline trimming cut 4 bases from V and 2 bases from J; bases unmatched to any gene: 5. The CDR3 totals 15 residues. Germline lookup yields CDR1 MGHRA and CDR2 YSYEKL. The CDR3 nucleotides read TGCGCCAGCAGCCCTCCCGGGACAGGGGCCTACGAGCAGTACTTC. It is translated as CASSPPGTGAYEQYF.

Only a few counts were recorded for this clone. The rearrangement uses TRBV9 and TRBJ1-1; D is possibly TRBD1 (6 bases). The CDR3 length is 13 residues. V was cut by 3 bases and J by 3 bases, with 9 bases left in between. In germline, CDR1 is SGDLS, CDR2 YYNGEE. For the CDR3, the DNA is TGTGCCAGCAGCGCAACAGGGTACACTGAAGCTTTCTTT. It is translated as CASSATGYTEAFF. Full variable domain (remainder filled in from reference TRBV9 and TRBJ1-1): DSGVTQTPKHLITATGQRVTLRCSPRSGDLSVYWYQQSLDQGLQFLIQYYNGEERAKGNILERFSAQQFPDLHSELNLSSLELGDSALYFCASSATGYTEAFFGQGTRLTVV.

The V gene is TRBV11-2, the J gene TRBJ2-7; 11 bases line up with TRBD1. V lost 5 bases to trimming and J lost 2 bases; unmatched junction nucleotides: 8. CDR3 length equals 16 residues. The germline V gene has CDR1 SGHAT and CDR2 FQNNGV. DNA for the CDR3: TGTGCCAGCAGCCACCCGGGACAGGGGGGGACCTACGAGCAGTACTTC. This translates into CASSHPGQGGTYEQYF.

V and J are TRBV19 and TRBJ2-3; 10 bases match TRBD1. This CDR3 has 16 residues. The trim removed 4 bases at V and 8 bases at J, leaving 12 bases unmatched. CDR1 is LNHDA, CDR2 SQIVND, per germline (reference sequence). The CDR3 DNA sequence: TGTGCCAGTAGTACAAGGAGGGGACAGGGGTCGGGTACGCAGTATTTT. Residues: CASSTRRGQGSGTQYF.

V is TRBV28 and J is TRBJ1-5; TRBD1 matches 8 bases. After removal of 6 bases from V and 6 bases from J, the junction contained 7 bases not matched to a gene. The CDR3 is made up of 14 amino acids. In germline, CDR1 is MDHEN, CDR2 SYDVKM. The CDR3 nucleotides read TGTGCCAGCAGGCCCGCAGGGGGCGGTCAGCCCCAGCATTTT. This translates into CASRPAGGGQPQHF.

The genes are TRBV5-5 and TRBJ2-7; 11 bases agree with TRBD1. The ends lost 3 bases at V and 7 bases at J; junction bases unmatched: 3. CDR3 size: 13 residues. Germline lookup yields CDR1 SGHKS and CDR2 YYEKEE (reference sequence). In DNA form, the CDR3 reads TGTGCCAGCAGCTGGACAGGGGGCGGGGAGCAGTACTTC. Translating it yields CASSWTGGGEQYF.

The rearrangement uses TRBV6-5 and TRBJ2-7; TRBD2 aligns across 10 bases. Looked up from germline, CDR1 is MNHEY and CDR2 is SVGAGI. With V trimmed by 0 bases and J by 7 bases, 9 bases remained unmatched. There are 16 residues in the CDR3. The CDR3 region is CASSYSSGGTPMEQYF. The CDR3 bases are TGTGCCAGCAGTTACTCTAGCGGGGGGACTCCTATGGAGCAGTACTTC.

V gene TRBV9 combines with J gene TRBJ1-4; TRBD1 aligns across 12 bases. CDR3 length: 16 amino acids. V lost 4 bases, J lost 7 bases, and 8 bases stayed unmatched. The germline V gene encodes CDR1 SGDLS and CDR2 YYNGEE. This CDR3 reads CASSSGTGGEGEKLFF. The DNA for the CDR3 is TGTGCCAGCAGCTCCGGGACAGGGGGCGAAGGTGAAAAACTGTTTTTT.

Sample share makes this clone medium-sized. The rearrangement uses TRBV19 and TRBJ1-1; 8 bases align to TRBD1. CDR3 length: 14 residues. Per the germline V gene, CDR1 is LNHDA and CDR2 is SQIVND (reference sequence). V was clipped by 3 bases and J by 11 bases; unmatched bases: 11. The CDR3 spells CASSMGSGGRGAFF. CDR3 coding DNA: TGTGCCAGTAGTATGGGGTCAGGGGGCCGAGGTGCTTTCTTT. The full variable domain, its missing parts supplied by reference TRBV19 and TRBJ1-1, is DGGITQSPKYLFRKEGQNVTLSCEQNLNHDAMYWYRQDPGQGLRLIYYSQIVNDFQKGDIAEGYSVSREKKESFPLTVTSAQKNPTAFYLCASSMGSGGRGAFFGQGTRLTVV.

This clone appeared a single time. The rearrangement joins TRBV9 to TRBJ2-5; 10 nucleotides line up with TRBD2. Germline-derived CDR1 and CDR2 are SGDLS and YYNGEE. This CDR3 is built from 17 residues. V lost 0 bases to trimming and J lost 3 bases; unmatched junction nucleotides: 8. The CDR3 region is CASSVGLAGASKETQYF. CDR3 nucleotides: TGTGCCAGCAGCGTAGGGCTAGCGGGGGCCTCCAAAGAGACCCAGTACTTC.

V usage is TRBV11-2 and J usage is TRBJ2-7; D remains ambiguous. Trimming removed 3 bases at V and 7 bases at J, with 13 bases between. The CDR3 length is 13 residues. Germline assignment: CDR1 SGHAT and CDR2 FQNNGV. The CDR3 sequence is CASSFAAVGEQYF. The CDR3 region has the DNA TGTGCCAGCAGCTTTGCGGCCGTGGGTGAGCAGTACTTC.

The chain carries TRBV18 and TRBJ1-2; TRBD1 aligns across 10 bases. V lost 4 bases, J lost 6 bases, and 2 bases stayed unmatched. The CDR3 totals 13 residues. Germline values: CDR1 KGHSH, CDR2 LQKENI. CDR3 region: CASSRQGANGYTF. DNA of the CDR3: TGTGCCAGCTCACGACAGGGGGCCAATGGCTACACCTTC.

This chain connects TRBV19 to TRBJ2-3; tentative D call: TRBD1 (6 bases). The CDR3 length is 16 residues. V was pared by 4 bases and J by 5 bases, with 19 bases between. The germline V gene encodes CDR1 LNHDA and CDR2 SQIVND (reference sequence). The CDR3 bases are TGTGCCAGTAGTACTTCGACAGGACGGCAGGGAGATACGCAGTATTTT. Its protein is CASSTSTGRQGDTQYF.

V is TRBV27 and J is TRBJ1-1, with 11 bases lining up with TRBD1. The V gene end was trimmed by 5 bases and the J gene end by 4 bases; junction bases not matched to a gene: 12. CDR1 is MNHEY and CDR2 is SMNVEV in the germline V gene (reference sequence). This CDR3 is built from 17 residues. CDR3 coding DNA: TGTGCCAGCAGTGCCTCGGGACAGGGGGTTTGGGGCACTGAAGCTTTCTTT. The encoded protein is CASSASGQGVWGTEAFF.

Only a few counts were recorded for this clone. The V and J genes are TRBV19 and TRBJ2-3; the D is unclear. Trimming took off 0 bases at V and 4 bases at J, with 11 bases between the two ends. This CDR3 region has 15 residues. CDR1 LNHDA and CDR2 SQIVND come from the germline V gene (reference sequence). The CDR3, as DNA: TGTGCCAGTAGTATAGACCTTCTGAGTCCAGATACGCAGTATTTT. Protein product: CASSIDLLSPDTQYF.

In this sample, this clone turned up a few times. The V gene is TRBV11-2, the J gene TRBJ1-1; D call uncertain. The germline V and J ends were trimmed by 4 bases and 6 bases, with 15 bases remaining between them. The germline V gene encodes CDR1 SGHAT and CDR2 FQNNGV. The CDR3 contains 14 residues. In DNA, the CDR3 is TGTGCCAGCAGCTCCTTCCTCGGAGGTGCTGAAGCTTTCTTT. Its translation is CASSSFLGGAEAFF.

Written as DNA, the CDR3 is TGTGCCAGCAGCTTTACTAGCGGGGGGCCCCAAGAGACCCAGTACTTC. It translates to CASSFTSGGPQETQYF. This rearrangement joins TRBV5-6 to TRBJ2-5, with 12 positions matching TRBD2. V lost 2 bases to trimming and J lost 1 base; unmatched junction nucleotides: 3. This CDR3 contains 16 residues. Germline V gene data show CDR1 as SGHDT and CDR2 as YYEEEE.

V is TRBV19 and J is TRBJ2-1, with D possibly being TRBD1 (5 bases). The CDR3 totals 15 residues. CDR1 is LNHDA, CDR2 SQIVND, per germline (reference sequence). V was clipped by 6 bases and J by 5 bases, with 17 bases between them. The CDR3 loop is CASRPGPNPHNEQFF. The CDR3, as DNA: TGTGCCAGTAGACCAGGGCCAAATCCTCACAATGAGCAGTTCTTC.

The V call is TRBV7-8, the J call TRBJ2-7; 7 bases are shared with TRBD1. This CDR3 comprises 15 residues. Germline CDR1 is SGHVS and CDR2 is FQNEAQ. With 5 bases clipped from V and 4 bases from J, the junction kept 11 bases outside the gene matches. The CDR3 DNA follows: TGTGCCAGCAGCCCTAAACAGGGGCGCGGGTACGAGCAGTACTTC. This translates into CASSPKQGRGYEQYF.

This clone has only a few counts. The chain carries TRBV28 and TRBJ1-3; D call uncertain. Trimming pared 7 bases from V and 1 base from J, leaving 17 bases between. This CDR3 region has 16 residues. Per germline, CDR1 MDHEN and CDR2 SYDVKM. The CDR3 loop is CASKTLGGSSGNTIYF. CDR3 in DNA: TGTGCCAGCAAAACTCTGGGAGGTAGTTCTGGAAACACCATATATTTT.

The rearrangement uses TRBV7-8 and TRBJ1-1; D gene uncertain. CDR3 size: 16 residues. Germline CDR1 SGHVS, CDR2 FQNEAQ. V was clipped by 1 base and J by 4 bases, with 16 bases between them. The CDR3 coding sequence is TGTGCCAGCAGCTTAGAGAGGGTGATAACGGGCACTGAAGCTTTCTTT. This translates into CASSLERVITGTEAFF.